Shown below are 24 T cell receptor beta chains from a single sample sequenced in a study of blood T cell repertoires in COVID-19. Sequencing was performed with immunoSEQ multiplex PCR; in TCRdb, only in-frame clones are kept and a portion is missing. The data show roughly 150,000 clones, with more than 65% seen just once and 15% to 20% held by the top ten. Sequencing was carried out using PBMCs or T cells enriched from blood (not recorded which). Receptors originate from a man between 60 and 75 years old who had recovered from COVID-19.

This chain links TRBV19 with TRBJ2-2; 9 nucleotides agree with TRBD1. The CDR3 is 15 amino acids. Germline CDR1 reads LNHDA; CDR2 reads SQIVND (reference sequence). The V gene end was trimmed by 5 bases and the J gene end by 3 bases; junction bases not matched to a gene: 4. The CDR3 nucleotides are TGTGCCAGTAGTTTGACAGGGGGGTACACCGGGGAGCTGTTTTTT. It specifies CASSLTGGYTGELFF.

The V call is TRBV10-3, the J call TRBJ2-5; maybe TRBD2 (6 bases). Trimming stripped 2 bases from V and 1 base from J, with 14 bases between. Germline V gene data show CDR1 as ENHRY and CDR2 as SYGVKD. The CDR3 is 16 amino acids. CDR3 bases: TGTGCCATCAGTGAGGTTGAGCGGGCCTTCCAAGAGACCCAGTACTTC. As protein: CAISEVERAFQETQYF.

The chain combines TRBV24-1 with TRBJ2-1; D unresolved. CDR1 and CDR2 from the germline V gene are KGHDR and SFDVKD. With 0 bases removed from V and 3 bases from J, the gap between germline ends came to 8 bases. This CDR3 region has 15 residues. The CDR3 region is CATSDLRDFYNEQFF. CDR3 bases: TGTGCCACCAGTGATTTGCGAGATTTCTACAATGAGCAGTTCTTC.

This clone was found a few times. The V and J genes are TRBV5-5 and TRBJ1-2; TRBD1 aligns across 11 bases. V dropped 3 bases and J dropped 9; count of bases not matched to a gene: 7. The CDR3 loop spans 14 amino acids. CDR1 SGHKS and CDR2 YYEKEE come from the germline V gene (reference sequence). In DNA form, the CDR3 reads TGTGCCAGCAGCTATACCGGGACAGGGGGGAGCTACACCTTC. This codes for CASSYTGTGGSYTF.

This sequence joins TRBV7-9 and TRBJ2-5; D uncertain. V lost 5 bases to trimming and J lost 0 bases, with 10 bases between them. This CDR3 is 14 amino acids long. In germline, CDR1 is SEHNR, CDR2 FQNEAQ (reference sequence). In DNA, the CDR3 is TGTGCCAGCAGCCCCCAGGCGTACCAAGAGACCCAGTACTTC. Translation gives CASSPQAYQETQYF.

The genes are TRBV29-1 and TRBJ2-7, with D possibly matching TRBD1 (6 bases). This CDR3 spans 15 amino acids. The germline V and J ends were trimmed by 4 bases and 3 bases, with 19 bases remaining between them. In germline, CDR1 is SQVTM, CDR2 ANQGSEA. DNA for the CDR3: TGCAGCGTTGGACAGGCACCCCCCCCTATCTACGAGCAGTACTTC. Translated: CSVGQAPPPIYEQYF.

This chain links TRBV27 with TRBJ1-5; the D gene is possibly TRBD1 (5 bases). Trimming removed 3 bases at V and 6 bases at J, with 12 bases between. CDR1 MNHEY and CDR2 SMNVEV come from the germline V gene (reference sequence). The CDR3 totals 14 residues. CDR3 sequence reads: CASSFQGFGQPQHF. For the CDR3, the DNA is TGTGCCAGCAGTTTCCAGGGTTTTGGTCAGCCCCAGCATTTT.

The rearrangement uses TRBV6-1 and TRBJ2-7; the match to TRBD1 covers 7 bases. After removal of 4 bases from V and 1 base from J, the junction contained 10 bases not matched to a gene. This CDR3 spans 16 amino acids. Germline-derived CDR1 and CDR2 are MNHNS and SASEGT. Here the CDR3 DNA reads TGTGCCAGCAGTGGACCGAGACAGGGAAGGTCCTACGAGCAGTACTTC. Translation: CASSGPRQGRSYEQYF.

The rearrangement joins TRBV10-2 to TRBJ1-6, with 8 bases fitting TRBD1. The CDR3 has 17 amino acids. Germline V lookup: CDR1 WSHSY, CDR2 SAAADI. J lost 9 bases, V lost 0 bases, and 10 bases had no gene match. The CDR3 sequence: CASSESTRAGGASPLHF. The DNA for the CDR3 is TGCGCCAGCAGTGAGTCGACTCGGGCAGGGGGCGCTTCACCCCTCCACTTT.

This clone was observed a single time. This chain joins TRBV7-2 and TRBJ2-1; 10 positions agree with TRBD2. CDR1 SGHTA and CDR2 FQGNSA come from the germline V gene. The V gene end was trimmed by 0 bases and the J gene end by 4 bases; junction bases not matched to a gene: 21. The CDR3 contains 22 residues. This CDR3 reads CASSLALGGAGGLRVAYNEQFF. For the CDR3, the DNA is TGTGCCAGCAGCTTAGCCCTCGGGGGAGCGGGAGGGCTAAGGGTAGCTTACAATGAGCAGTTCTTC.

CDR3 bases: TGTGCCAGCAGGGTCTCGGGGGACAGGGGATCACCCCTCCACTTT. This gives the protein CASRVSGDRGSPLHF. The chain couples TRBV7-8 to TRBJ1-6; 10 bases agree with TRBD1. There are 15 residues in the CDR3. Germline V gene lookup returns CDR1 SGHVS and CDR2 FQNEAQ. Unmatched junction bases numbered 9, after V lost 6 bases and J lost 10 bases.

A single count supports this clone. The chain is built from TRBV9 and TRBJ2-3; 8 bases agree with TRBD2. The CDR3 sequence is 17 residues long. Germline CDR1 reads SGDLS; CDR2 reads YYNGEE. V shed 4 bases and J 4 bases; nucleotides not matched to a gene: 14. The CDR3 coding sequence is TGTGCCAGCAGCTTCCTCGGTAGCGGGAACCCCCCAGATACGCAGTATTTT. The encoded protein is CASSFLGSGNPPDTQYF.

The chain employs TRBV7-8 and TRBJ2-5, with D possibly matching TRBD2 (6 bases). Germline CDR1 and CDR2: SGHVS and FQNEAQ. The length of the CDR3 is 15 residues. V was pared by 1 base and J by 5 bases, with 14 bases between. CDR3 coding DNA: TGTGCCAGCAGCTTAGGAGTGGCGGGGCGTGAGACCCAGTACTTC. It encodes CASSLGVAGRETQYF.

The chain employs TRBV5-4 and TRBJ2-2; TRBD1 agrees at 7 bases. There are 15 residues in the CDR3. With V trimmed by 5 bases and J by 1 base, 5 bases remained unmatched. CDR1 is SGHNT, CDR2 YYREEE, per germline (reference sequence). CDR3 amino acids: CASRGQVGNTGELFF. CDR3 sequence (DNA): TGTGCCAGCAGAGGACAGGTCGGGAACACCGGGGAGCTGTTTTTT.

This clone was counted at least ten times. The CDR3 bases are TGTGCCAGCAATATTGGAGGGAATTCACCCCTCCACTTT. It translates to CASNIGGNSPLHF. This chain links TRBV5-6 with TRBJ1-6, with unresolved D. The CDR3 has 13 amino acids. Between the trimmed V and J ends, which lost 6 bases and 7 bases, there was a span of 11 bases. The germline gives CDR1 SGHDT, CDR2 YYEEEE.

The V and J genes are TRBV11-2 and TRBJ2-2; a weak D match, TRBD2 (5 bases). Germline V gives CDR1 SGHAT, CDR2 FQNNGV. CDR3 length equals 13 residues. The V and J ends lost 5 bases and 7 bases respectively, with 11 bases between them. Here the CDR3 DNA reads TGTGCCAGCAGCCTGACTATGAACGGGGAGCTGTTTTTT. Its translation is CASSLTMNGELFF.

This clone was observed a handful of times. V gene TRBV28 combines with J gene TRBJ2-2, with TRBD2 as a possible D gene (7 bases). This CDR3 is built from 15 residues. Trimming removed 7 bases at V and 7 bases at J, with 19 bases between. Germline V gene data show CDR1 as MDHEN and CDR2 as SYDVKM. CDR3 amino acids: CASTFSRGAGGELFF. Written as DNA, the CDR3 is TGTGCCAGCACCTTTTCACGGGGGGCAGGCGGGGAGCTGTTTTTT.

Here the CDR3 reads CASSLVSQGAFPEQFF. In DNA, the CDR3 is TGCGCCAGCAGCTTGGTGTCTCAGGGGGCTTTTCCTGAGCAGTTCTTC. J is TRBJ2-1 and V is TRBV5-1; 8 nucleotides line up with TRBD1. This CDR3 is 16 amino acids long. V lost 0 bases, J lost 9 bases, and 11 bases stayed unmatched. Per the germline V gene, CDR1 is SGHRS and CDR2 is YFSETQ. The variable domain in full, completed from reference TRBV5-1 and TRBJ2-1, reads KAGVTQTPRYLIKTRGQQVTLSCSPISGHRSVSWYQQTPGQGLQFLFEYFSETQRNKGNFPGRFSGRQFSNSRSEMNVSTLELGDSALYLCASSLVSQGAFPEQFFGPGTRLTVL.

CDR3 nucleotide sequence: TGTGCCACCAGTGATCCGATCCTTAGCTCCTACAATGAGCAGTTCTTC. This sequence encodes CATSDPILSSYNEQFF. This chain joins TRBV24-1 and TRBJ2-1; D uncertain. Germline CDR1 reads KGHDR; CDR2 reads SFDVKD. This CDR3 is 16 amino acids long. Trimming left V 3 bases short and J 0 bases short, with 11 bases between.

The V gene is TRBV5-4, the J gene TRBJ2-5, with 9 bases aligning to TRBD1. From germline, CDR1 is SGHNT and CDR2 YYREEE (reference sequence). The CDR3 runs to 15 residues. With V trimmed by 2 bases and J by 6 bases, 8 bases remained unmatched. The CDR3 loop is CASSFPGQGAKTQYF. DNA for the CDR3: TGTGCCAGCAGCTTCCCGGGACAGGGAGCGAAGACCCAGTACTTC.

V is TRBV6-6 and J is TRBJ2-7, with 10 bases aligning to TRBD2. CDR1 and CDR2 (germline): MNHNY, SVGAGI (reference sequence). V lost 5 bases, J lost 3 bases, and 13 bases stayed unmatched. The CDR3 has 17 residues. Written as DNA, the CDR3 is TGTGCCAGCAGTCTGGCTAGCGGGAGCCCAAGGGGCTACGAGCAGTACTTC. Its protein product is CASSLASGSPRGYEQYF.

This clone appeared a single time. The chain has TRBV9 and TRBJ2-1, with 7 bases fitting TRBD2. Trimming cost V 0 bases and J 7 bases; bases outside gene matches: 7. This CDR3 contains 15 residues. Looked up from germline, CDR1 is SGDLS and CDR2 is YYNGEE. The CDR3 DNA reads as TGTGCCAGCAGCGTAGGAGCGGGGTTTATAAATGAGCAGTTCTTC. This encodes CASSVGAGFINEQFF.

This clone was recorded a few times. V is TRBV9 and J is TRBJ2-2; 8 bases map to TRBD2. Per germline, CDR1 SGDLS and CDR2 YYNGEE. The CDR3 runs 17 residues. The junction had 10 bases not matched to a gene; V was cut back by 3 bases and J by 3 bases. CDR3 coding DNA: TGTGCCAGCAGCGCCAGCGGGAGACAGTCGGACACCGGGGAGCTGTTTTTT. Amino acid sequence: CASSASGRQSDTGELFF.

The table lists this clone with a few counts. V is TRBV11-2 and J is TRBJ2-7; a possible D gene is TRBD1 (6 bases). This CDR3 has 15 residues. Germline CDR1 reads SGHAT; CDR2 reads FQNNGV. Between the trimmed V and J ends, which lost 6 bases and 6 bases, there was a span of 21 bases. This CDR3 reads CASRQPGTKTREQYF. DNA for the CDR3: TGTGCCAGCAGGCAGCCCGGGACAAAGACCCGCGAGCAGTACTTC.